This T cell receptor beta chain was sequenced in a study of cytomegalovirus exposure and HLA in healthy donors. Study information: The same platform was used for the approximately 110 validation repertoires and the approximately 700 first-cohort repertoires, a later analysis reported. General observations from the study: A subsequent analysis found that TCR clusters from the first cohort also tended to co-occur in the roughly 120 validation repertoires, with less than 95% of cluster scores above 0. Among TCR beta chains, those listed as cytomegalovirus-associated numbered approximately 150.

The donors were members of the validation cohort comprising 120 subjects, separate from the approximately 630-subject first cohort. Only in-frame clones appear in the TCRdb table, and some are missing; sequencing was by immunoSEQ multiplex PCR. The sample contains around 190,000 clones, roughly 88% of which appear only once. About this clone itself: As yet, its antigen is unknown.

The CDR3 spans 13 residues. Germline lookup yields CDR1 SGHNT and CDR2 YYREEE (reference sequence). With V trimmed by 4 bases and J by 4 bases, 3 bases remained unmatched. This clonotype was sampled from a woman aged 18-29 years in good health and CMV-seronegative. Sequencing used PBMCs. The chain combines TRBV5-4 with TRBJ1-1; 8 bases are a match to TRBD1. The CDR3 nucleotides read TGTGCCAGCAGCAATACAGGGGGCACTGAAGCTTTCTTT. Translation: CASSNTGGTEAFF. The full variable domain, its missing parts supplied by reference TRBV5-4 and TRBJ1-1, is ETGVTQSPTHLIKTRGQQVTLRCSSQSGHNTVSWYQQALGQGPQFIFQYYREEENGRGNFPPRFSGLQFPNYSSELNVNALELDDSALYLCASSNTGGTEAFFGQGTRLTVV.